This is a list of T cell receptor beta chains from one sample in a study of cytomegalovirus exposure and HLA in healthy donors. Libraries were prepared by immunoSEQ multiplex PCR; TCRdb keeps only in-frame clonotypes and omits some of them. Found here are 150,000 to 170,000 clones, 70% to 90% of them singletons; the top ten hold roughly 5.3%. The sample comprised PBMCs. These receptors were obtained from a woman in her thirties or forties in good health and CMV-seropositive. CDR3s leave out the opening cysteine and the closing phenylalanine or tryptophan.

V	CDR3
TRBV5-1	ASSPGGETQY
TRBV5-1	ASSLGTSGLSEEY
TRBV15	ATSRAPQVFTDTQY
TRBV18	ASSPVSDTEAF
TRBV5-1	ASSSEGQRGQPQH
TRBV5-1	ASTLWKAGSTDEQF
TRBV18	ASSNSSGNTIY
TRBV16	ASSQNRVTNQPQH
TRBV19	ASSFGQGASYEQY
TRBV28	ASSRGTAGRNQPQH
TRBV18	ASSPAGTGGSGYT
TRBV18	ASSPLVGRSPYEQY
TRBV19	ASSTPGQGNQPQH
TRBV5-1	ASSLFREAGELF
TRBV27	ASSRTTFGYNEQF
TRBV7-2	ASSLRGETQY
TRBV7-3	ASSARLAGEDNEQF
TRBV27	ASSLLAGASGEQY